The T cell receptor beta chain described here comes from a study of identifying expanded T cells in peripheral blood. Study-wide points: Across healthy donors, higher total template counts meant significantly greater approximately 2-week count variance.

Only in-frame clones appear in the TCRdb table, and some are missing; sequencing was by immunoSEQ multiplex PCR. This sample has over 100,000 clones; roughly 90% occur once, and the top ten carry under 9%. In the case of this clone: Its antigen is currently unknown. A read error may produce the germline difference seen at one junction end.

Sequencing used blood. This TCR came from a person aged 18 to 75 in good health.

CDR3 protein: CASSLAPLLADF. CDR3 nucleotides: TGTGCCAGCAGCTTAGCCCCCCTATTGGCCGACTTC. This chain links TRBV7-9 with TRBJ2-4; no clear D gene. CDR1 and CDR2 from the germline V gene are SEHNR and FQNEAQ (reference sequence). This CDR3 has 12 amino acids.